This T cell receptor beta chain came from a study of CD8 T cells in ankylosing spondylitis. Comments on this clonotype: The antigen remains unidentified.

TCRdb passed the 5' RACE reads through MiXCR, listing each CDR3 protein once. Of more than 650,000 distinct CDR3 sequences detected, over 9.5% appear once; the ten largest clones hold about 0.49%. The CDR3 runs 12 residues. V lost 5 bases and J lost 5, with 10 bases in between. Germline lookup yields CDR1 MDHEN and CDR2 SYDVKM. Study-level points and caveats: Blood of patients with ankylosing spondylitis appeared to be characterized by a TCR beta motif of several highly homologous variants.

The chain links TRBV28 to TRBJ2-7; D is possibly TRBD1 (6 bases). The sequencing sample was made of blood, either unsorted or a sorted T cell fraction (not recorded which). The receptor's source is a male donor with ankylosing spondylitis. CDR3 DNA sequence: TGTGCCAGCAGTGTGGGGGCCCACGAGCAGTACTTC. Protein: CASSVGAHEQYF.